These 18 T cell receptor beta chains share one sample of origin, sequenced in a study of CD8 T cells in ankylosing spondylitis (dated by TCRdb to about 2017). The library came from 5' RACE. The reads were generated on an Illumina HiSeq 2500. TCRdb handled the public reads itself, with Q25 trimming in fastp and clone calling in MiXCR, and kept productive beta chains. Identical CDR3 protein sequences are pooled into one entry, listed with their most common genes and DNA. Present in this sample are approximately 100,000 distinct CDR3 sequences, less than 25% of which were seen just once. The top ten clones comprise roughly 12% of the sample. Sequences were obtained from synovial fluid, either unsorted or a sorted T cell fraction (not recorded which). Every receptor here comes from a male donor with ankylosing spondylitis.

This clonotype occurred many times. The gene calls are TRBV20-1 and TRBJ2-2; TRBD2 agrees at 10 bases. CDR1 and CDR2 from the germline V gene are DFQATT and SNEGSKA (reference sequence). The CDR3 is 15 amino acids. The V and J ends lost 1 base and 3 bases, in that order; junction bases with no gene match: 2. CDR3 DNA sequence: TGCAGTGCTAGAGTAGCGGGAGGAGACACCGGGGAGCTGTTTTTT. Translated, it gives CSARVAGGDTGELFF.

In this sample, this clonotype turned up many times. The V call is TRBV7-6, the J call TRBJ1-1; the D is unclear. V lost 2 bases and J lost 1, with 5 bases in between. Germline CDR1 SGHVS, CDR2 FNYEAQ. The CDR3 extends over 13 amino acids. The CDR3 region has the DNA TGTGCCAGCAGCTTAAACCAGAACACTGAAGCTTTCTTT. It codes for CASSLNQNTEAFF.

There are many counts of this clonotype. The V gene is TRBV7-2, the J gene TRBJ1-2, with 8 bases fitting TRBD1. Germline trimming cut 10 bases from V and 4 bases from J; bases unmatched to any gene: 8. The CDR3 is made up of 13 amino acids. CDR1 and CDR2 from the germline V gene are SGHTA and FQGNSA. CDR3 sequence: CATWATGVYGYTF. CDR3 DNA: TGTGCCACCTGGGCGACAGGGGTCTATGGCTACACCTTC.

This clonotype was seen many times. V usage is TRBV7-2 and J usage is TRBJ2-7, with D possibly matching TRBD2 (5 bases). Germline V gene data show CDR1 as SGHTA and CDR2 as FQGNSA. The CDR3 runs to 14 residues. Trimming took off 5 bases at V and 2 bases at J, with 13 bases between the two ends. CDR3 bases: TGTGCCAGCAGCCCCCCCGCGAGGGCCTACGAGCAGTACTTC. Encoded protein: CASSPPARAYEQYF.

This clonotype was observed at least ten times. V and J are TRBV24-1 and TRBJ2-3; 8 bases align to TRBD2. The CDR3 runs 16 residues. Germline CDR1 is KGHDR and CDR2 is SFDVKD. The junction had 8 bases not matched to a gene; V was cut back by 3 bases and J by 4 bases. This CDR3 reads CATSDGSGSGSDTQYF. The CDR3 DNA reads TGTGCCACCAGTGATGGAAGCGGGAGTGGATCAGATACGCAGTATTTT.

The chain employs TRBV6-2 or TRBV6-3 and TRBJ2-2; D gene unclear. V lost 4 bases and J lost 5, with 8 bases in between. The CDR3 covers 13 residues. Germline V CDR1 and CDR2: MNHEY, SVGEGT. CDR3 protein: CASSSSITGELFF. DNA for the CDR3: TGTGCCAGCAGTTCCAGCATAACCGGGGAGCTGTTTTTT.

V usage is TRBV5-1 and J usage is TRBJ2-7, with 9 bases fitting TRBD1. The V gene end was trimmed by 1 base and the J gene end by 4 bases; junction bases not matched to a gene: 3. The CDR3 spans 14 residues. The germline gives CDR1 SGHRS, CDR2 YFSETQ. The CDR3 bases are TGCGCCAGCAGCTTGAGGGACAGGGTTTACGAGCAGTACGTC. As protein: CASSLRDRVYEQYV.

This chain connects TRBV2 to TRBJ2-7, with a possible D match to TRBD1 (6 bases). Germline-derived CDR1 and CDR2 are SNHLY and FYNNEI. This CDR3 is built from 12 residues. Trimming stripped 5 bases from V and 10 bases from J, with 15 bases between. The CDR3 loop reads CASSPQGTPQYF. The CDR3 DNA is TGTGCCAGCAGTCCGCAGGGGACCCCACAGTACTTC.

This clonotype has only a few counts. The chain employs TRBV6-1 and TRBJ2-5; D is possibly TRBD1 (5 bases). V was cut by 6 bases and J by 5 bases, with 19 bases left in between. The CDR3 sequence is 15 residues long. Germline loops: CDR1 MNHNS, CDR2 SASEGT. The CDR3 nucleotides read TGTGCCAGCAGACAAGGCTGGCAGGGCTGGGAGACCCAGTACTTC. Amino acids: CASRQGWQGWETQYF.

V usage is TRBV28 and J usage is TRBJ2-3; D remains unclear. The CDR3 runs 14 residues. V lost 6 bases and J lost 0, with 10 bases in between. CDR1 and CDR2 (germline): MDHEN, SYDVKM. The CDR3: CASSLPGSTDTQYF. The CDR3 nucleotides are TGTGCCAGCAGCCTACCTGGTAGCACAGATACGCAGTATTTT.

This clonotype was picked up many times. This rearrangement joins TRBV5-1 to TRBJ2-1; D possibly corresponds to TRBD2 (6 bases). CDR1 and CDR2 from the germline V gene are SGHRS and YFSETQ. This CDR3 is 14 amino acids long. The V end lost 3 bases, the J end lost 6 bases, and 13 bases lay between the germline ends. DNA for the CDR3: TGCGCCAGCAGCTCCTCCGGGACTGCCAATGAGCAGTTCTTC. This codes for CASSSSGTANEQFF.

The V and J genes are TRBV10-3 and TRBJ1-1, with a tentative D call TRBD1 (5 bases). V lost 4 bases and J 6 bases, leaving 12 bases between the germline ends. The CDR3 is 13 amino acids. Germline V CDR1 and CDR2: ENHRY, SYGVKD. The CDR3 sequence is CAISVEGRAEAFF. The CDR3 region has the DNA TGTGCCATCAGTGTGGAGGGGCGCGCTGAAGCTTTCTTT.

At least ten counts were recorded for this clonotype. One end of the junction does not line up with germline, which may come from a read error. The rearrangement joins TRBV7-2 to TRBJ2-7; 12 nucleotides agree with TRBD2. Germline CDR1 is SGHTA and CDR2 is FQGNSA. The CDR3 length is 16 residues. CDR3: CASSLEGLAGRYGQYF. As DNA, the CDR3 is TGTGCCAGCAGCTTAGAAGGACTAGCGGGACGCTACGGGCAGTACTTC. The whole variable domain, filled in from reference TRBV7-2 and TRBJ2-7, reads GAGVSQSPSNKVTEKGKDVELRCDPISGHTALYWYRQSLGQGLEFLIYFQGNSAPDKSGLPSDRFSAERTGGSVSTLTIQRTQQEDSAVYLCASSLEGLAGRYGQYFGPGTRLTVT.

This chain links TRBV18 with TRBJ2-2; D remains ambiguous. The CDR3 totals 13 residues. V was clipped by 4 bases and J by 1 base, with 4 bases between them. CDR1 and CDR2 from the germline V gene are KGHSH and LQKENI. The CDR3: CASSHGNTGELFF. In DNA form, the CDR3 reads TGTGCCAGCTCACACGGGAACACCGGGGAGCTGTTTTTT.

This clonotype has only a few counts. The chain links TRBV27 to TRBJ2-1; 10 nucleotides align to TRBD2. CDR1 and CDR2 (germline): MNHEY, SMNVEV (reference sequence). This CDR3 contains 18 residues. V was pared by 3 bases and J by 7 bases, with 15 bases of the junction left unmatched. The CDR3 nucleotides are TGTGCCAGCAGTTTGTCTAGCGGGAGAAGGGAAATACGGAATGAGCAGTTCTTC. Its protein product is CASSLSSGRREIRNEQFF.

This rearrangement joins TRBV6-1 to TRBJ1-1, with D uncertain. Deletions cut 7 bases from V and 6 bases from J, with 18 bases between. This CDR3 region has 14 residues. Germline CDR1 reads MNHNS; CDR2 reads SASEGT. As DNA, the CDR3 is TGTGCCAGCACTCCACCGGGCGGTCGGCCTGAAGCTTTCTTT. This translates into CASTPPGGRPEAFF.

There are many counts of this clonotype. The rearrangement uses TRBV10-3 and TRBJ2-1; 7 bases line up with TRBD2. With 4 bases clipped from V and 9 bases from J, the junction kept 15 bases outside the gene matches. The CDR3 extends over 16 amino acids. In germline, CDR1 is ENHRY, CDR2 SYGVKD. CDR3 sequence (DNA): TGTGCCATCAGTGCGGGAGGCCCTATGGTTGACGGTGAGCAGTTCTTC. Protein product: CAISAGGPMVDGEQFF.

This clonotype has at least ten counts. The rearrangement joins TRBV28 to TRBJ1-1; 7 bases are shared with TRBD1. The CDR3 consists of 15 residues. The J segment lost 0 bases and the V segment lost 7 bases, leaving 8 bases of the junction unmatched. Per germline, CDR1 MDHEN and CDR2 SYDVKM. The CDR3 here is CASIPGQLMNTEAFF. The CDR3 coding sequence is TGTGCCAGCATTCCGGGACAGCTCATGAACACTGAAGCTTTCTTT.